This T cell receptor (beta chain) was documented in a study of shared clonotypes between healthy human individuals. Sequencing used immunoSEQ multiplex PCR; TCRdb keeps in-frame clones, though not all of them. Of approximately 2.5 million clones listed, around 94% were seen once; the top ten hold over 0.12%. Notes on this clone: Its antigen is unknown. This sample includes further DNA sequences coding for the same CDR3.

General study findings and limits: Compared with clonotypes that all four donors shared, non-shared clonotypes had lower generation probabilities. Among donors, sharing of clonotypes was expected to be affected by sequencing depth.

The specimen sequenced was naive CD4+ T cells sorted from blood. Subset noted: CD45RA+ positively selected. This receptor was identified in a man aged 18 to 29 in good health.

CDR3 protein: CASSLGGTASSYEQYF. CDR3 DNA sequence: TGCGCCAGCAGCTTGGGCGGGACAGCCAGCTCCTACGAGCAGTACTTC. The rearrangement uses TRBV5-1 and TRBJ2-7, with D perhaps TRBD1 (7 bases). Trimming removed 0 bases from V and 0 bases from J, with 13 bases in between. This CDR3 region has 16 residues. The germline gives CDR1 SGHRS, CDR2 YFSETQ.